Many counts were recorded for the clone carrying this T cell receptor beta chain. Antigen: not known. Profiled with immunoSEQ multiplex PCR; TCRdb holds only in-frame clones, not every one. The table includes around 16,000 clones, 61% detected once. CDR1 is SGHTA, CDR2 FQGNSA, per germline. This CDR3 is built from 12 residues. Trimming cost V 3 bases and J 6 bases, with 9 bases left between them. The data were obtained in a study of Tregs in tolerant kidney transplant recipients. Study details: A roughly 3-day belatacept mixed lymphocyte reaction, sometimes plus 5-day graft donor restimulation, preceded CD4+CD25+CD127- sorting. Sorting used antibodies to exclude donor cells.

Study-wide findings and caveats: Findings come from small patient numbers and require larger validation. Activated donor B cell expansion appeared to reveal the most relevant donor-specific TCRbeta repertoire.

This receptor was identified in a human donor in good health. Sequenced input: Tregs from blood cultured with allogeneic cells. The chain carries TRBV7-2 and TRBJ2-7, with no clear D. In DNA form, the CDR3 reads TGTGCCAGCAGCTTGTTACGGGCCGAGCAGTACTTC. It translates to CASSLLRAEQYF.